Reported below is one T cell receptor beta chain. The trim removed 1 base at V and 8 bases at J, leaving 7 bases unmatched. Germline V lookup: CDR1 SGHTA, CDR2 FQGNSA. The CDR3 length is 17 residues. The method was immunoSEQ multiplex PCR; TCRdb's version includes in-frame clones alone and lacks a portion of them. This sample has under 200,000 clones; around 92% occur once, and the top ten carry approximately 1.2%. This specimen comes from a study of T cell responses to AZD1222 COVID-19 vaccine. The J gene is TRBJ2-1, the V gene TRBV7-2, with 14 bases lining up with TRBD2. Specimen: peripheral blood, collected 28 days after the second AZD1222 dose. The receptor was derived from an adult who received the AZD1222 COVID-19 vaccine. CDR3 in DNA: TGTGCCAGCAGCTTAGTCTCTGGGACTAGCGGGAGTTATGAGCAGTTCTTC. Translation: CASSLVSGTSGSYEQFF.